These 16 T cell receptor beta chains came from one sample sequenced in a study of blood T cell repertoires in COVID-19 (dated by TCRdb to 2018 to 2020). The receptor library was made with the immunoSEQ multiplex PCR assay. Held by TCRdb, this immuneACCESS table contains in-frame sequences only and omits some clones. Under half of the omission traces to an unresolved V gene where checked; the cause of the rest is unknown. This sample has about 120,000 clones in its table, and roughly 88% of those were observed once. Jointly, the top ten make up 0.88% of the sample. Sequencing input: peripheral blood. These receptors came from a woman between 45 and 65 years old with active or convalescent COVID-19.

The V call is TRBV18, the J call TRBJ1-1; D ambiguous. V was shortened by 1 base and J by 0 bases, with 9 bases between the two germline ends. CDR3 size: 15 residues. Per germline, CDR1 KGHSH and CDR2 LQKENI. The CDR3 coding sequence is TGTGCCAGCTCACCACTAAGGGAGATGAACACTGAAGCTTTCTTT. Amino acids: CASSPLREMNTEAFF. Variable domain in full (rest from reference TRBV18 and TRBJ1-1): NAGVMQNPRHLVRRRGQEARLRCSPMKGHSHVYWYRQLPEEGLKFMVYLQKENIIDESGMPKERFSAEFPKEGPSILRIQQVVRGDSAAYFCASSPLREMNTEAFFGQGTRLTVV.

This sequence joins TRBV27 and TRBJ1-2; 11 nucleotides line up with TRBD1. The trim removed 3 bases at V and 6 bases at J, leaving 9 bases unmatched. The germline V gene encodes CDR1 MNHEY and CDR2 SMNVEV (reference sequence). This CDR3 contains 16 residues. The chain's CDR3 is CASSFLRTGGSNGYTF. CDR3 sequence (DNA): TGTGCCAGCAGTTTCCTCAGGACAGGGGGCTCGAATGGCTACACCTTC.

The V and J genes are TRBV2 and TRBJ1-1; TRBD1 aligns across 7 bases. CDR1 and CDR2 from the germline V gene are SNHLY and FYNNEI. The CDR3 is 15 amino acids. Germline trimming cut 6 bases from V and 4 bases from J; bases unmatched to any gene: 11. CDR3 loop: CASRDTQGFATEAFF. The CDR3 nucleotides read TGTGCCAGCAGGGACACACAGGGGTTTGCCACTGAAGCTTTCTTT.

This clone was recorded once. This sequence joins TRBV18 and TRBJ2-1; 7 bases align to TRBD1. There are 13 residues in the CDR3. Germline loops: CDR1 KGHSH, CDR2 LQKENI. J gave up 6 bases and V 2 bases, and 1 base lay outside the gene matches. The CDR3 DNA follows: TGTGCCAGCTCACCAGGGACAGTCAATGAGCAGTTCTTC. Protein product: CASSPGTVNEQFF.

This clone was detected a few times. The chain links TRBV7-2 to TRBJ2-7; 8 nucleotides agree with TRBD2. The length of the CDR3 is 13 residues. Germline-derived CDR1 and CDR2 are SGHTA and FQGNSA. V shed 5 bases, J shed 6 bases, and the junction held 6 bases outside the gene matches. Written as DNA, the CDR3 is TGTGCCAGCAGCCAGACTAGCGTCGCCGAGCAGTACTTC. It encodes CASSQTSVAEQYF.

The chain combines TRBV29-1 with TRBJ1-4; the D gene is possibly TRBD1 (5 bases). The CDR3 runs 13 residues. Germline-derived CDR1 and CDR2 are SQVTM and ANQGSEA. The germline V and J ends were trimmed by 6 bases and 3 bases, with 11 bases remaining between them. The CDR3 DNA reads as TGCAGCGTGGCCAGGGCCGCTAATGAAAAACTGTTTTTT. It specifies CSVARAANEKLFF.

This clone has just a few counts. This rearrangement joins TRBV6-2 or TRBV6-3 to TRBJ1-6; D not resolved. This CDR3 region has 11 residues. Trimming took 4 bases from V and 11 from J, leaving 6 bases between them. CDR1 is MNHEY, CDR2 SVGEGT, per germline. CDR3 in amino acids: CASSSGAPLHF. For the CDR3, the DNA is TGTGCCAGCAGTTCGGGAGCACCCCTCCACTTT.

The chain has TRBV2 and TRBJ2-4, with D possibly TRBD1 on 5 matching bases. CDR1 is SNHLY and CDR2 is FYNNEI in the germline V gene. Trimming cost V 3 bases and J 10 bases, with 13 bases left between them. The CDR3 covers 13 residues. CDR3 sequence reads: CASSEEQDRIQYF. The CDR3 DNA is TGTGCCAGCAGTGAGGAGCAAGACAGAATTCAGTACTTC.

This chain uses TRBV5-6 with TRBJ1-3; maybe TRBD1 (5 bases). This CDR3 is built from 16 residues. V lost 4 bases to trimming and J lost 4 bases, with 18 bases between them. The germline gives CDR1 SGHDT, CDR2 YYEEEE. The CDR3 loop reads CASSKEGLLYGNTIYF. The CDR3 DNA is TGTGCCAGCAGCAAGGAGGGGTTGCTGTACGGAAACACCATATATTTT.

This rearrangement joins TRBV5-5 to TRBJ1-1; D might be TRBD1 (6 bases). CDR3 length: 17 residues. Germline V lookup: CDR1 SGHKS, CDR2 YYEKEE (reference sequence). Trimming left V 1 base short and J 1 base short, with 17 bases between. This CDR3 is CASSLLGKRGWNTEAFF. Written as DNA, the CDR3 is TGTGCCAGCAGCTTGTTGGGTAAAAGGGGGTGGAACACTGAAGCTTTCTTT.

The rearrangement links TRBV28 to TRBJ2-3; 8 bases map to TRBD2. Germline V gene data show CDR1 as MDHEN and CDR2 as SYDVKM. V trimming: 7 bases; J trimming: 3 bases; junction bases outside the gene matches: 3. CDR3 length: 13 residues. The CDR3 sequence is CASTSGGTDTQYF. As DNA, the CDR3 is TGTGCCAGCACTTCGGGGGGGACAGATACGCAGTATTTT.

This clone was picked up a small number of times. This chain connects TRBV11-2 to TRBJ2-3; D is ambiguous. Trimming cost V 1 base and J 2 bases, with 16 bases left between them. The CDR3 extends over 17 amino acids. Looked up from germline, CDR1 is SGHAT and CDR2 is FQNNGV. CDR3 DNA: TGTGCCAGCAGCTTAGGTCGGCTAACCAGGCCCACAGATACGCAGTATTTT. Translation: CASSLGRLTRPTDTQYF.

Written as DNA, the CDR3 is TGTGCCAGCAGCTTAGGGGGCACCTTCTTGAATCAGCCCCAGCATTTT. It codes for CASSLGGTFLNQPQHF. V and J are TRBV7-8 and TRBJ1-5; D may be TRBD1 (5 bases). Germline V gene lookup returns CDR1 SGHVS and CDR2 FQNEAQ. The CDR3 covers 16 residues. Trimming took off 1 base at V and 4 bases at J, with 14 bases between the two ends.

The chain carries TRBV9 and TRBJ2-1; TRBD2 matches 9 bases. This CDR3 has 13 residues. The germline gives CDR1 SGDLS, CDR2 YYNGEE. With V trimmed by 0 bases and J by 15 bases, 7 bases remained unmatched. CDR3 bases: TGTGCCAGCAGCGTAGTTCCTAGCGGGGATTTGTTCTTC. Translated: CASSVVPSGDLFF.

V and J are TRBV7-2 and TRBJ2-1, with a weak D call TRBD1 (6 bases). The V end lost 8 bases, the J end lost 1 base, and 15 bases lay between the germline ends. This CDR3 region has 15 residues. The germline gives CDR1 SGHTA, CDR2 FQGNSA. The CDR3 DNA is TGTGCCAGCTGCCTACAGGGCTTATCCTACAATGAGCAGTTCTTC. Translating gives CASCLQGLSYNEQFF.

V and J are TRBV2 and TRBJ1-5; the D gene is possibly TRBD1 (6 bases). V dropped 7 bases and J dropped 1 base, with 14 bases sitting between them. Looked up from germline, CDR1 is SNHLY and CDR2 is FYNNEI. This CDR3 comprises 15 residues. CDR3 amino acids: CASNTGQVSNQPQHF. CDR3 coding DNA: TGTGCCAGCAATACAGGGCAGGTGAGCAATCAGCCCCAGCATTTT.